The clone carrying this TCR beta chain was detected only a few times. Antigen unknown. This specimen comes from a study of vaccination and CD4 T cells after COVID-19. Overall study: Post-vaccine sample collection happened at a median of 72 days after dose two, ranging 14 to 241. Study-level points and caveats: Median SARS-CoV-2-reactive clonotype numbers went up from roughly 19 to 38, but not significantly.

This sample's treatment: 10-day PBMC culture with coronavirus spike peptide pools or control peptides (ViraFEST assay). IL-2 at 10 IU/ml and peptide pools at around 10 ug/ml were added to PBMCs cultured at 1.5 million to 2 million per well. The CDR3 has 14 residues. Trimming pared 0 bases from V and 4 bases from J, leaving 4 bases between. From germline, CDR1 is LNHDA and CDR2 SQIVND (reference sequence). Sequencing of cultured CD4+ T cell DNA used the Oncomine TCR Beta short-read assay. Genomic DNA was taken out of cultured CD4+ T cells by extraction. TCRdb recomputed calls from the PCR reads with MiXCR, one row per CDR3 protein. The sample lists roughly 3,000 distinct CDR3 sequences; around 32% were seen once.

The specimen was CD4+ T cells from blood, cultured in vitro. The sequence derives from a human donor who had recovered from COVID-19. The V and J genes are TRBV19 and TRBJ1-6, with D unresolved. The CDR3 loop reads CASSIDHYNSPLHF. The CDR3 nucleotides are TGTGCCAGTAGTATAGATCATTATAATTCACCCCTCCACTTT.